This T cell receptor (beta chain) was captured in a study of blood T cell repertoires in COVID-19. Study summary: Spain, Italy and the United States supplied samples that represented acute and convalescent COVID-19. Nucleic acid was either cDNA or gDNA, and it came from T cells, B-cell-depleted T cells, or PBMCs.

In the original workflow: Quantification of nucleated cells was approximated via reference gene primer amplification. Repertoires were generated with immunoSEQ multiplex PCR, while TCRdb's copy carries only in-frame clones and drops some. V and J calls and clone size come straight from that table; D and trimming were deduced from the DNA. In the table there are fewer than 350,000 clones, approximately 90% of which are singletons. Trimming removed 1 base from V and 5 bases from J; junction bases left unmatched: 5. The CDR3 length is 15 residues. Germline V gene data show CDR1 as MGHRA and CDR2 as YSYEKL.

V and J are TRBV4-1 and TRBJ1-2; 9 nucleotides agree with TRBD1. Sequenced material: peripheral blood. This TCR came from a man in his forties with acute or convalescent COVID-19. As DNA, the CDR3 is TGCGCCAGCAGCCAAGGATGGGACAGGGCGTATGGCTACACCTTC. As protein: CASSQGWDRAYGYTF.